These 27 T cell receptor beta chains share one sample of origin, sequenced in a study of T cells expressing NK-cell markers. One entry per CDR3 protein, without DNA, is what TCRdb gives after re-calling the 5' RACE reads. The sample has fewer than 550,000 distinct CDR3 sequences. The sample comprised blood T cells: a sorted CD56 or NKG2C T cell subset, CD4+ or CD8+ T cells, or bulk PBMC T cells (not recorded which). The receptors derive from a woman between 45 and 65 years old in good health.

This sequence joins TRBV5-1 and TRBJ1-6; TCRdb gives TRBD1 as the D gene, but with no DNA this cannot be confirmed. CDR1 SGHRS and CDR2 YFSETQ come from the germline V gene. The CDR3 loop spans 15 amino acids. CDR3 protein: CASSPRQGRNSPLHF.

The chain is built from TRBV30 and TRBJ2-2; the D call of TRBD1 rests on TCRdb alone, since no DNA is present to check it. The germline V gene has CDR1 GTSNPN and CDR2 SVGIG (reference sequence). The CDR3 loop spans 14 amino acids. CDR3 in amino acids: CAWMGQGYTGELFF.

This CDR3 is CSASGGPLLNSPLHF. This chain connects TRBV20-1 to TRBJ1-6. CDR1 is DFQATT and CDR2 is SNEGSKA in the germline V gene (reference sequence). The CDR3 consists of 15 residues.

J is TRBJ2-1 and V is TRBV5-1; TCRdb names TRBD2, which stays unverified in the absence of DNA. The CDR3 loop spans 14 amino acids. Germline values: CDR1 SGHRS, CDR2 YFSETQ. CDR3 residues: CASSSWTDRNEQFF.

The rearrangement joins TRBV5-1 to TRBJ2-5; TCRdb outputs TRBD2, but without DNA this stays unchecked. The CDR3 has 16 residues. Germline assignment: CDR1 SGHRS and CDR2 YFSETQ. The CDR3 region is CASSFQLAGEGETQYF.

The chain couples TRBV19 to TRBJ2-6; the TCRdb D gene call, TRBD1, has no DNA to confirm it. The CDR3 has 16 residues. Per the germline V gene, CDR1 is LNHDA and CDR2 is SQIVND (reference sequence). The CDR3 region is CASSTQQGAGANVLTF.

The chain has TRBV10-1 and TRBJ2-2; the D call of TRBD2 rests on TCRdb alone, since no DNA is present to check it. Germline loops: CDR1 WNHNN, CDR2 SYGVQD (reference sequence). The CDR3 is 12 amino acids. CDR3 residues: CASSRRRGELFF.

V gene TRBV12-3 or TRBV12-4 combines with J gene TRBJ2-3; TCRdb designates TRBD2, a call that cannot be tested without DNA. This CDR3 contains 20 residues. CDR3: CASSSSPGLAGPRGADTQYF.

The rearrangement links TRBV7-4 to TRBJ2-7. The CDR3 has 14 amino acids. The germline gives CDR1 SGHVT, CDR2 SQSDAQ. The chain's CDR3 is CASSFSPPDYEQYF.

The chain combines TRBV5-1 with TRBJ1-1; no DNA is available, so the TRBD1 call from TCRdb remains unchecked. Per germline, CDR1 SGHRS and CDR2 YFSETQ. The CDR3 covers 17 residues. CDR3: CASSLAGLPSRGTEAFF.

CDR3: CASTVGLPGNTAAFF. The V call is TRBV12-3 or TRBV12-4, the J call TRBJ1-1. The CDR3 is 15 amino acids.

This chain joins TRBV30 and TRBJ1-2. Germline V lookup: CDR1 GTSNPN, CDR2 SVGIG (reference sequence). CDR3 size: 12 residues. CDR3 protein: CAWIGRFYGYTF.

This sequence joins TRBV9 and TRBJ2-5; TCRdb's assignment of TRBD1 cannot be checked, as there is no DNA. This CDR3 contains 15 residues. Germline V gene sequence: CDR1 SGDLS, CDR2 YYNGEE. The CDR3 reads CASSPRTGGQETQYF.

The rearrangement links TRBV5-1 to TRBJ1-1. From germline, CDR1 is SGHRS and CDR2 YFSETQ. The CDR3 has 13 amino acids. Here the CDR3 reads CASSRDVNTEAFF.

The chain has TRBV29-1 and TRBJ2-2; there is no DNA to check the TCRdb D call of TRBD2. This CDR3 has 15 amino acids. Germline CDR1 and CDR2: SQVTM and ANQGSEA. The CDR3 is CSVEDDKSGTGELFF.

The chain employs TRBV28 and TRBJ1-4; TCRdb gives TRBD1 as the D gene, but with no DNA this cannot be confirmed. The CDR3 is made up of 14 amino acids. Germline V gives CDR1 MDHEN, CDR2 SYDVKM. The CDR3 is CASSTGTLNEKLFF.

The V call is TRBV7-9, the J call TRBJ2-1; TCRdb names TRBD2, which stays unverified in the absence of DNA. This CDR3 is built from 17 residues. Per germline, CDR1 SEHNR and CDR2 FQNEAQ (reference sequence). CDR3 region: CASSWAGGLAELNEQFF.

The gene calls are TRBV3-1 and TRBJ2-2; TCRdb outputs TRBD2, but without DNA this stays unchecked. Germline CDR1 is LGHDT and CDR2 is YNNKEL (reference sequence). The CDR3 totals 16 residues. CDR3: CASSQGLAGNTGELFF.

The chain links TRBV5-1 to TRBJ2-2. Germline V gene sequence: CDR1 SGHRS, CDR2 YFSETQ. The CDR3 loop spans 14 amino acids. The CDR3 reads CASSSAVDTGELFF.

V and J are TRBV7-9 and TRBJ2-1; the TCRdb D gene call, TRBD1, has no DNA to confirm it. This CDR3 is 15 amino acids long. Per the germline V gene, CDR1 is SEHNR and CDR2 is FQNEAQ (reference sequence). CDR3 amino acids: CASSTRLGGINEQFF. Based on the CDR3 plus reference TRBV7-9 and TRBJ2-1, the full variable domain is DTGVSQNPRHKITKRGQNVTFRCDPISEHNRLYWYRQTLGQGPEFLTYFQNEAQLEKSRLLSDRFSAERPKGSFSTLEIQRTEQGDSAMYLCASSTRLGGINEQFFGPGTRLTVL.

The J gene is TRBJ2-2, the V gene TRBV11-3; the TCRdb call, TRBD1, lacks DNA for checking. Germline CDR1 SGHNT, CDR2 YENEEA. This CDR3 comprises 15 residues. The CDR3: CASSPQDTNTGELFF.

V usage is TRBV6-5 and J usage is TRBJ2-7. The CDR3 is 13 residues long. Germline V gene sequence: CDR1 MNHEY, CDR2 SVGAGI. This chain's CDR3 is CASSSNGVYEQYF.

The gene calls are TRBV2 and TRBJ2-5; no DNA is available, so the TRBD1 call from TCRdb remains unchecked. Per germline, CDR1 SNHLY and CDR2 FYNNEI. The CDR3 totals 12 residues. CDR3 region: CASSETRTGSDF. The whole variable domain, remainder taken from reference TRBV2 and TRBJ2-5, is EPEVTQTPSHQVTQMGQEVILRCVPISNHLYFYWYRQILGQKVEFLVSFYNNEISEKSEIFDDQFSVERPDGSNFTLKIRSTKLEDSAMYFCASSETRTGSDFGPGTRLLVL.

The rearrangement links TRBV5-6 to TRBJ1-3. Germline V lookup: CDR1 SGHDT, CDR2 YYEEEE. CDR3 length: 13 residues. The CDR3 region is CASSSEIRATIYF.

V gene TRBV20-1 combines with J gene TRBJ2-5; there is no DNA to check the TCRdb D call of TRBD2. CDR3 length: 14 amino acids. Germline CDR1 and CDR2: DFQATT and SNEGSKA (reference sequence). The CDR3 spells CSAVSGRAMETQYF.

The genes are TRBV30 and TRBJ2-1; no DNA is available, so the TRBD2 call from TCRdb remains unchecked. This CDR3 contains 14 residues. Germline V CDR1 and CDR2: GTSNPN, SVGIG (reference sequence). CDR3 sequence reads: CAGEGLAAVDEQFF.

The V gene is TRBV4-1, the J gene TRBJ1-6. Germline V CDR1 and CDR2: MGHRA, YSYEKL. There are 16 residues in the CDR3. The CDR3 here is CASSQDRSSYNSPLHF.